This T cell receptor (beta chain) originates from a study of T cell changes during pregnancy in multiple sclerosis. The table came from immunoSEQ multiplex PCR; TCRdb's copy has only in-frame clones and leaves some out. The table has approximately 100,000 clones, 85% to 95% seen once; the top ten hold 3.5% to 4.5%. This clonotype was obtained from a female donor with multiple sclerosis, enrolled in a pregnancy study. The input for sequencing was peripheral blood, taken in the first trimester of pregnancy.

The CDR3 reads CASTFEWGRSTEAFF. The DNA for the CDR3 is TGCGCCAGCACGTTCGAATGGGGGCGCAGCACTGAAGCTTTCTTT. The gene calls are TRBV10-2 and TRBJ1-1; TRBD1 is a possible D gene (6 bases). Germline V gene lookup returns CDR1 WSHSY and CDR2 SAAADI. This CDR3 contains 15 residues. V lost 7 bases, J lost 4 bases, and 19 bases lay in between.